This is a list of T cell receptor beta chains from one sample in a study of shared clonotypes between healthy human individuals. Assay used: immunoSEQ multiplex PCR; TCRdb lists only in-frame clones, some missing. The sample carries about 1 million clones, about three quarters recorded once. The sample was memory CD4+ T cells sorted from blood. Receptor source: a man younger than 35 in good health. Both conserved end residues are part of each CDR3. D genes are given only for firm matches. Only part of the rows carry a size: once, few, many, or a class if the clone is expanded.

V,size,J,D,CDR3,DNA
TRBV7-2,-,TRBJ1-3,TRBD1,CASSVTGGTGNTIYF,TGTGCCAGCAGCGTGACAGGGGGCACTGGAAACACCATATATTTT
TRBV5-6,many,TRBJ2-6,TRBD1,CASSLGQGFSGANVLTF,TGTGCCAGCAGCTTGGGACAGGGGTTCTCTGGGGCCAACGTCCTGACTTTC
TRBV5-6,few,TRBJ2-1,-,CASSLAGHSSYNEQFF,TGTGCCAGCAGCTTGGCCGGCCATAGCTCCTACAATGAGCAGTTCTTC
TRBV2,-,TRBJ2-3,TRBD2,CASSEMVAGGVTDTQYF,TGTGCCAGCAGTGAAATGGTAGCGGGGGGGGTCACAGATACGCAGTATTTT
TRBV6-1,-,TRBJ2-7,TRBD2,CASGGGGSSYEQYF,TGTGCCAGCGGGGGGGGAGGAAGCTCCTACGAGCAGTACTTC
TRBV7-2,-,TRBJ1-1,-,CASSYSRGLNTEAFF,TGTGCCAGCAGCTACTCCAGGGGCCTGAACACTGAAGCTTTCTTT
TRBV30,-,TRBJ2-4,TRBD1,CAWDRGEAKNIQYF,TGTGCCTGGGACAGGGGGGAGGCCAAAAACATTCAGTACTTC
TRBV11-2,-,TRBJ2-2,TRBD2,CASNAFTSGKTGELFF,TGTGCCAGCAACGCTTTTACGAGCGGGAAAACCGGGGAGCTGTTTTTT
TRBV2,-,TRBJ2-1,TRBD2,CASSSLRGWEQFF,TGTGCCAGCAGTTCATTGCGGGGGTGGGAGCAGTTCTTC
TRBV19,-,TRBJ1-1,-,CASSTTVVTEAFF,TGTGCCAGTAGTACGACAGTAGTCACTGAAGCTTTCTTT
TRBV10-3,-,TRBJ2-2,-,CAISGGPLNTGELFF,TGTGCCATCAGTGGAGGCCCGTTGAACACCGGGGAGCTGTTTTTT
TRBV28,-,TRBJ1-6,-,CASISGGNNSPLYF,TGTGCCAGCATTTCTGGGGGAAATAATTCACCCCTCTACTTT
TRBV7-9,-,TRBJ2-5,TRBD1,CASSLARGTVQETQYF,TGTGCCAGCAGCTTAGCGAGGGGGACAGTTCAAGAGACCCAGTACTTC
TRBV7-9,-,TRBJ1-1,-,CASSSGARAFF,TGTGCCAGCAGCTCCGGCGCCCGAGCTTTCTTT
TRBV10-1,-,TRBJ2-3,-,CASSESTLADTQYF,TGCGCCAGCAGTGAGTCGACCCTAGCGGATACGCAGTATTTT
TRBV5-1,-,TRBJ2-7,TRBD1,CASSTTGAIFYEQYF,TGCGCCAGCAGCACGACAGGGGCGATATTCTACGAGCAGTACTTC
TRBV2,-,TRBJ2-2,-,CASRAPGATNTGELFF,TGTGCCAGCAGGGCTCCCGGCGCTACGAACACCGGGGAGCTGTTTTTT
TRBV27,-,TRBJ2-7,-,CASSFLLSTYEQYF,TGTGCCAGCAGTTTCCTCCTATCCACCTACGAGCAGTACTTC
TRBV4-2,-,TRBJ1-1,-,CASSQEGLNTEAFF,TGTGCCAGCAGCCAAGAAGGACTGAACACTGAAGCTTTCTTT
TRBV5-4,-,TRBJ2-2,-,CASSQDGAGELFF,TGTGCCAGCAGCCAGGACGGCGCCGGGGAGCTGTTTTTT
TRBV11-2,-,TRBJ2-1,-,CASSLVNEQFF,TGTGCCAGCAGCTTAGTCAATGAGCAGTTCTTC
TRBV20-1,many,TRBJ2-7,-,CSASADEQYF,TGCAGTGCTAGCGCGGACGAGCAGTACTTC
TRBV10-3,-,TRBJ2-1,TRBD2,CAISWTSEFNEQFF,TGTGCCATCAGTTGGACTAGCGAATTCAATGAGCAGTTCTTC
TRBV19,few,TRBJ1-1,TRBD1,CASSMDRAVAEAFF,TGTGCCAGTAGTATGGACAGGGCGGTAGCTGAAGCTTTCTTT
TRBV6-5,-,TRBJ2-5,-,CASSSAGLGWAQYF,TGTGCCAGCAGTTCCGCAGGGTTGGGGTGGGCCCAGTACTTC
TRBV27,-,TRBJ1-4,-,CASSFRGGGSEKLFF,TGTGCCAGCAGTTTTCGGGGGGGTGGTAGCGAAAAACTGTTTTTT
TRBV5-1,few,TRBJ2-2,-,CASSSTNTGELFF,TGCGCCAGCAGCTCCACGAACACCGGGGAGCTGTTTTTT
TRBV5-1,once,TRBJ2-1,TRBD2,CASSLESGGSYNEQFF,TGCGCCAGCAGCTTGGAGAGCGGGGGATCCTACAATGAGCAGTTCTTC
TRBV10-3,-,TRBJ2-2,-,CAISERPAVNTGELFF,TGTGCCATCAGTGAGAGACCAGCTGTGAACACCGGGGAGCTGTTTTTT
TRBV9,-,TRBJ1-2,-,CASSVEDRPTYGYTF,TGTGCCAGCAGCGTAGAAGACAGGCCTACCTATGGCTACACCTTC
TRBV19,-,TRBJ2-3,TRBD2,CASSYGLAGSTDTQYF,TGTGCCAGTAGTTACGGACTAGCGGGTAGCACAGATACGCAGTATTTT
TRBV4-1,-,TRBJ2-4,-,CASSHPDRNIQYF,TGCGCCAGCAGCCATCCGGACAGAAACATTCAGTACTTC
TRBV5-6,-,TRBJ2-5,-,CASSLRGDSKTQYF,TGTGCCAGCAGCTTGAGGGGTGATTCGAAGACCCAGTACTTC
TRBV6-6,-,TRBJ1-2,-,CASSYGFHGYTF,TGTGCCAGCAGTTACGGGTTTCACGGCTACACCTTC
TRBV4-2,-,TRBJ2-1,TRBD1,CASSQDFGQGDNEQFF,TGTGCCAGCAGCCAAGATTTCGGCCAGGGGGACAATGAGCAGTTCTTC
TRBV6-1,-,TRBJ2-1,-,CASSAGRNYNEQFF,TGTGCCAGCAGTGCCGGGAGAAACTACAATGAGCAGTTCTTC
TRBV15,-,TRBJ1-1,-,CATSRGTQGSTEAFF,TGTGCCACCAGCAGAGGTACCCAGGGGTCCACTGAAGCTTTCTTT
TRBV5-1,-,TRBJ2-1,TRBD1,CASSLWGQAINEQFF,TGCGCCAGCAGCTTGTGGGGACAGGCTATCAATGAGCAGTTCTTC
TRBV11-2,-,TRBJ1-5,-,CASSLDSGFQPQHF,TGTGCCAGCAGCTTAGACTCAGGGTTTCAGCCCCAGCATTTT
TRBV6-6,once,TRBJ2-1,-,CASSYSGINNEQFF,TGTGCCAGCAGTTACTCCGGAATAAACAATGAGCAGTTCTTC
TRBV9,-,TRBJ2-5,TRBD2,CASSTHSGGETQYF,TGTGCCAGCAGCACCCATAGCGGGGGGGAGACCCAGTACTTC
TRBV5-4,-,TRBJ1-2,TRBD1,CASSSWDRAFYGYTF,TGTGCCAGCAGCTCATGGGACAGGGCCTTCTATGGCTACACCTTC
TRBV27,-,TRBJ2-6,-,CASSLGAGLTGANVLTF,TGTGCCAGCAGTTTAGGAGCAGGGCTGACTGGGGCCAACGTCCTGACTTTC
TRBV5-1,-,TRBJ2-3,-,CASSLEPRQGTDTQYF,TGCGCCAGCAGCTTGGAGCCCAGGCAGGGCACAGATACGCAGTATTTT
TRBV2,-,TRBJ1-4,-,CASKGTGLMGEKLFF,TGTGCCAGCAAGGGTACAGGACTTATGGGGGAAAAACTGTTTTTT
TRBV15,-,TRBJ2-5,TRBD1,CATRGTGGTETQYF,TGTGCCACCAGGGGGACAGGGGGTACGGAGACCCAGTACTTC
TRBV7-2,-,TRBJ2-5,TRBD2,CASSPLAGLLQETQYF,TGTGCCAGCAGCCCACTAGCGGGCCTCTTGCAAGAGACCCAGTACTTC
TRBV6-5,-,TRBJ1-5,-,CASSNRRGNQPQHF,TGTGCCAGCAGCAACCGGAGGGGCAATCAGCCCCAGCATTTT
TRBV18,-,TRBJ1-5,-,CASSPQDINSNQPQHF,TGTGCCAGCTCACCACAAGACATAAATAGCAATCAGCCCCAGCATTTT